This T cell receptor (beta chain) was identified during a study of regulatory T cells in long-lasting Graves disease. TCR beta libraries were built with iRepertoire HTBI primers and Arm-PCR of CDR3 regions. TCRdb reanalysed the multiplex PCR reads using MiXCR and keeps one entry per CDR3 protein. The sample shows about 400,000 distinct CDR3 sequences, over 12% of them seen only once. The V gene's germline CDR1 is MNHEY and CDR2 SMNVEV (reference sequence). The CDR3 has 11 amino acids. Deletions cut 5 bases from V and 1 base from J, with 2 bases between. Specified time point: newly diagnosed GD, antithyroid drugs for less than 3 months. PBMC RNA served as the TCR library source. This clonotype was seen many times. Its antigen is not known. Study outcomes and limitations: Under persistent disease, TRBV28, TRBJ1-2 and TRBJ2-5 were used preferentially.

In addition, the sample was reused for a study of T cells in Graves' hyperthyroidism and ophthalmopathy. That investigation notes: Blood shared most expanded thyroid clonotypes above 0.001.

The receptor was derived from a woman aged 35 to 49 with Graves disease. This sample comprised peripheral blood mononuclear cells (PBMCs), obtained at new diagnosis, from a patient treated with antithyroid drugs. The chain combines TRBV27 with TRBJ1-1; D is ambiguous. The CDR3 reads CASSKNTEAFF. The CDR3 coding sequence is TGTGCCAGCAGTAAGAACACTGAAGCTTTCTTT.